These T cell receptor beta chains were read from a single sample in a study of Graves' ophthalmopathy and Graves' hyperthyroidism. TCRdb recomputed calls from the multiplex PCR reads with MiXCR, one row per CDR3 protein. The sample yields approximately 700,000 distinct CDR3 sequences, about 41% seen once. The source material was peripheral blood. The source is an adult man with Graves' ophthalmopathy. CDR3s include the opening cysteine and the closing phenylalanine or tryptophan. The order of the fields is CDR3 DNA, CDR3 protein, V gene, clone size, D gene, J gene. D genes are given only for firm matches. Size is omitted from some rows. Given values are once, few, many or a class for expanded clones.

CDR3nt: TGCAGTGCTAGGGAGGTAGCGGGAGAGGGCTACGAGCAGTACTTC
CDR3aa: CSAREVAGEGYEQYF
v_gene: TRBV20-1
abundance: many
d_gene: TRBD2
j_gene: TRBJ2-7

CDR3nt: TGTGCCAGCAGCTTGCCGGGACAGGGGTTGGGCGAGCAGTACTTC
CDR3aa: CASSLPGQGLGEQYF
v_gene: TRBV12-3/TRBV12-4
abundance: -
d_gene: TRBD1
j_gene: TRBJ2-7

CDR3nt: TGTGCTAGTGGTTTGGCCGAGGGGGTCTACGAGCAGTACTTC
CDR3aa: CASGLAEGVYEQYF
v_gene: TRBV12-5
abundance: -
d_gene: -
j_gene: TRBJ2-7

CDR3nt: TGTGCCAGCAGTGGACGGGAGCCTATCGAGCAGTACTTC
CDR3aa: CASSGREPIEQYF
v_gene: TRBV6-4
abundance: few
d_gene: -
j_gene: TRBJ2-7

CDR3nt: TGTGCCAGCAGTTTATCAGGGAGGGGCGAGCAGTACTTC
CDR3aa: CASSLSGRGEQYF
v_gene: TRBV27
abundance: -
d_gene: TRBD2
j_gene: TRBJ2-7

CDR3nt: TGTGCCAGCAGCTCAGGTGACACCCTGTACGAGCAGTACTTC
CDR3aa: CASSSGDTLYEQYF
v_gene: TRBV7-2
abundance: few
d_gene: -
j_gene: TRBJ2-7

CDR3nt: TGTGCCAGCAACCCGGGACAGGGGGTGAGGGAGACCCAGTACTTC
CDR3aa: CASNPGQGVRETQYF
v_gene: TRBV2
abundance: -
d_gene: TRBD1
j_gene: TRBJ2-5

CDR3nt: TGTGCCAGCAGCCAACAGAGTTCACCCCTCCACTTT
CDR3aa: CASSQQSSPLHF
v_gene: TRBV13
abundance: many
d_gene: -
j_gene: TRBJ1-6

CDR3nt: TGCAGTGCTAGAGATGGGGGCGAGGGCGGAAACACCATATATTTT
CDR3aa: CSARDGGEGGNTIYF
v_gene: TRBV20-1
abundance: -
d_gene: -
j_gene: TRBJ1-3

CDR3nt: TGTGCCAGCAGAGCAGGGGGATTGAACACCGGGGAGCTGTTTTTT
CDR3aa: CASRAGGLNTGELFF
v_gene: TRBV25-1
abundance: -
d_gene: TRBD1
j_gene: TRBJ2-2

CDR3nt: TGTGCCAGCAGCCAGATAGGGGGCGCGGGCACTGAAGCTTTCTTT
CDR3aa: CASSQIGGAGTEAFF
v_gene: TRBV7-2
abundance: many
d_gene: TRBD1
j_gene: TRBJ1-1

CDR3nt: TGTGCCAGCAGCTCAACCCCGAATTCACCCCTCCACTTT
CDR3aa: CASSSTPNSPLHF
v_gene: TRBV7-6
abundance: many
d_gene: -
j_gene: TRBJ1-6

CDR3nt: TGTGCCAGCAGTTTAAGTTATTATAATTCACCCCTCCACTTT
CDR3aa: CASSLSYYNSPLHF
v_gene: TRBV25-1
abundance: -
d_gene: -
j_gene: TRBJ1-6

CDR3nt: TGTGCCAGCAGGGACAGGACCATGAACACTGAAGCTTTCTTT
CDR3aa: CASRDRTMNTEAFF
v_gene: TRBV2
abundance: -
d_gene: TRBD1
j_gene: TRBJ1-1

CDR3nt: TGTGCCAGCAGTTACTTAGAGGTCCGTACCTACGAGCAGTACTTC
CDR3aa: CASSYLEVRTYEQYF
v_gene: TRBV19
abundance: -
d_gene: -
j_gene: TRBJ2-7

CDR3nt: TGTGCCAGCAGCGGTCAGGTGAGCAAGGAGCAGTTCTTC
CDR3aa: CASSGQVSKEQFF
v_gene: TRBV9
abundance: -
d_gene: -
j_gene: TRBJ2-1

CDR3nt: TGTGCCGCACAGGGGGTGTGGACCGGGGAGCTGTTTTTT
CDR3aa: CAAQGVWTGELFF
v_gene: TRBV25-1
abundance: once
d_gene: TRBD1
j_gene: TRBJ2-2

CDR3nt: TGCAGCGTTGGTCGGACCGGGGAGCTGGTTTTT
CDR3aa: CSVGRTGELVF
v_gene: TRBV29-1
abundance: -
d_gene: -
j_gene: TRBJ2-2

CDR3nt: TGTGCCACAACGCCAGGACAGGGCGCTGGAAACACCATATATTTT
CDR3aa: CATTPGQGAGNTIYF
v_gene: TRBV10-3
abundance: -
d_gene: TRBD1
j_gene: TRBJ1-3

CDR3nt: TGCAGCTTACAGCCCCCGAACACTGAAGCTTTCTTT
CDR3aa: CSLQPPNTEAFF
v_gene: TRBV29-1
abundance: -
d_gene: -
j_gene: TRBJ1-1

CDR3nt: TGTGCCAGCAGTTACGTACAGGCTCGGAATGAAGCTTTCTTT
CDR3aa: CASSYVQARNEAFF
v_gene: TRBV6-5
abundance: many
d_gene: -
j_gene: TRBJ1-1

CDR3nt: TGCGCCAGCAGTTCTCCGGGGACTTCCAGGGAGCAGTACTTC
CDR3aa: CASSSPGTSREQYF
v_gene: TRBV5-1
abundance: -
d_gene: -
j_gene: TRBJ2-7

CDR3nt: TGTGCCACCAGTGAGGGTAGCGGGAGAGGGGAGCTGTTTTTT
CDR3aa: CATSEGSGRGELFF
v_gene: TRBV24-1
abundance: -
d_gene: TRBD2
j_gene: TRBJ2-2

CDR3nt: TGTGCCAGCAGCTTCCCGGGACAGGGTGAGGGCTACACCTTC
CDR3aa: CASSFPGQGEGYTF
v_gene: TRBV7-8
abundance: -
d_gene: TRBD1
j_gene: TRBJ1-2

CDR3nt: TGCAGTGCTAGGTCGGCTTTCCCGACGGATGAAAAACTGTTTTTT
CDR3aa: CSARSAFPTDEKLFF
v_gene: TRBV20-1
abundance: -
d_gene: -
j_gene: TRBJ1-4